This T cell receptor (beta chain) was sequenced in a study of regulatory T cells in long-lasting Graves disease. Relying on iRepertoire HTBI primers and Arm-PCR of CDR3 regions, the team built TCR beta libraries. One entry per CDR3 protein, called by TCRdb with MiXCR from the multiplex PCR reads. The sample lists over 500,000 distinct CDR3 sequences; about 16% were seen once. Time point specified: newly diagnosed GD, antithyroid drugs for less than 3 months. The TCR library was prepared using RNA isolated from PBMCs. The CDR3 contains 19 residues. CDR1 SEHNR and CDR2 FQNEAQ come from the germline V gene (reference sequence). With 4 bases removed from V and 0 bases from J, the gap between germline ends came to 24 bases. These data are also associated with another study on T cells in Graves' hyperthyroidism and ophthalmopathy.

The source material was peripheral blood mononuclear cells (PBMCs), sampled at new diagnosis, from a patient treated with antithyroid drugs. The chain recombines TRBV7-9 with TRBJ1-1, with a possible D match to TRBD1 (6 bases). The receptor was derived from a man in his late teens or twenties with Graves disease. CDR3 sequence (DNA): TGTGCCAGCAGCTCCCCCCGGGACATTGGGGCTGGTCTGAACACTGAAGCTTTCTTT. This gives the protein CASSSPRDIGAGLNTEAFF.